The rows below give T cell receptor beta chains drawn from one sample of a study of cytomegalovirus exposure and HLA in healthy donors. The table came from immunoSEQ multiplex PCR; TCRdb's copy has only in-frame clones and leaves some out. The sample carries about 85,000 clones, over 70% recorded once. The sample comprised PBMCs. The receptors were gathered from a woman aged 45-65 years in good health and CMV-seropositive. The CDR3 runs from the conserved cysteine through the conserved F or W. A D gene is named only where the DNA matches it firmly. Part of the rows lack a size; the others show once, few, many or a class for expanded clones.

v_call: TRBV5-4; d_call: TRBD2; j_call: TRBJ2-1; clone_size: .; cdr3_nt: TGTGCCAGCAGCCAGGGACTAGCGGGGTCACAAGGGCAGTTCTTC; cdr3_aa: CASSQGLAGSQGQFF
v_call: TRBV7-6; d_call: TRBD2; j_call: TRBJ2-2; clone_size: once; cdr3_nt: TGTGCCAGCAGCGGACTAGCCGGGGCAACCGGGGAGCTGTTTTTT; cdr3_aa: CASSGLAGATGELFF
v_call: TRBV7-6; d_call: .; j_call: TRBJ2-2; clone_size: .; cdr3_nt: TGTGCCAGCAGCTTAGCGTCACAGCGGAGGAACACCGGGGAGCTGTTTTTT; cdr3_aa: CASSLASQRRNTGELFF
v_call: TRBV18; d_call: TRBD1; j_call: TRBJ1-6; clone_size: once; cdr3_nt: TGTGCCAGCTCACCGACGGGACAGGGATTTAATTCACCCCTCCACTTT; cdr3_aa: CASSPTGQGFNSPLHF
v_call: TRBV5-6; d_call: .; j_call: TRBJ1-1; clone_size: .; cdr3_nt: TGTGCCAGCAAGGTCACGGGACTCATGAACACTGAAGCTTTCTTT; cdr3_aa: CASKVTGLMNTEAFF
v_call: TRBV7-2; d_call: .; j_call: TRBJ1-2; clone_size: few; cdr3_nt: TGTGCCAGCAGCTTAGGGGGGGGTAGAGCTAACTATGGCTACACCTTC; cdr3_aa: CASSLGGGRANYGYTF
v_call: TRBV6-1; d_call: .; j_call: TRBJ1-6; clone_size: .; cdr3_nt: TGTGCCAGCAGACAGGACCCCTCACCCCTCCACTTT; cdr3_aa: CASRQDPSPLHF
v_call: TRBV5-4; d_call: TRBD1; j_call: TRBJ2-5; clone_size: .; cdr3_nt: TGTGCCAGCAGCGTCCGTATCCGGCGGCAGGGGGAGGAGACCCAGTACTTC; cdr3_aa: CASSVRIRRQGEETQYF
v_call: TRBV9; d_call: .; j_call: TRBJ1-1; clone_size: .; cdr3_nt: TGTGCCAGCACCAGGGAAGGGGTGAACACTGAAGCTTTCTTT; cdr3_aa: CASTREGVNTEAFF
v_call: TRBV28; d_call: .; j_call: TRBJ1-1; clone_size: .; cdr3_nt: TGTGCCAGCAGTTTGGGGCGGTTTGACACTGAAGCTTTCTTT; cdr3_aa: CASSLGRFDTEAFF
v_call: TRBV9; d_call: .; j_call: TRBJ2-1; clone_size: .; cdr3_nt: TGTGCCAGCAGCCCCATGGGACTTGGGATCTCCTACAATGAGCAGTTCTTC; cdr3_aa: CASSPMGLGISYNEQFF
v_call: TRBV30; d_call: .; j_call: TRBJ1-2; clone_size: .; cdr3_nt: TGTGCCTGGAGGTCTCCAGGGGTAGCCTATGGCTACACCTTC; cdr3_aa: CAWRSPGVAYGYTF
v_call: TRBV7-8; d_call: TRBD1; j_call: TRBJ1-2; clone_size: .; cdr3_nt: TGTGCCAGCAGCTTAGGGGGACAGCATGGCTACACCTTC; cdr3_aa: CASSLGGQHGYTF
v_call: TRBV29-1; d_call: TRBD1; j_call: TRBJ1-2; clone_size: few; cdr3_nt: TGCAGCGCCCGGGACAGAAACTATGGCTACACCTTC; cdr3_aa: CSARDRNYGYTF
v_call: TRBV18; d_call: .; j_call: TRBJ2-7; clone_size: .; cdr3_nt: TGTGCCAGCTCACCACCCGGGCTACAGGGCTACGAGCAGTACTTC; cdr3_aa: CASSPPGLQGYEQYF
v_call: TRBV7-8; d_call: TRBD2; j_call: TRBJ2-2; clone_size: .; cdr3_nt: TGTGCCAGCAGCTTGAGACTAGCGGGAGGACTGATTAACACCGGGGAGCTGTTTTTT; cdr3_aa: CASSLRLAGGLINTGELFF
v_call: TRBV5-4; d_call: TRBD1; j_call: TRBJ2-5; clone_size: .; cdr3_nt: TGTGCCAGCAGCTTGACAGGGGCAGAGACCCAGTACTTC; cdr3_aa: CASSLTGAETQYF
v_call: TRBV4-1; d_call: .; j_call: TRBJ1-1; clone_size: .; cdr3_nt: TGCGCCAGCAGCCCCATGGCATTCGTGAACACTGAAGCTTTCTTT; cdr3_aa: CASSPMAFVNTEAFF
v_call: TRBV7-9; d_call: .; j_call: TRBJ2-1; clone_size: .; cdr3_nt: TGTGCCAGCAGCCAAACGGAGTACAATGAGCAGTTCTTC; cdr3_aa: CASSQTEYNEQFF
v_call: TRBV7-3; d_call: TRBD2; j_call: TRBJ2-3; clone_size: .; cdr3_nt: TGTGCCAGCAGCCTTAGCGGGGGTAACACAGATACGCAGTATTTT; cdr3_aa: CASSLSGGNTDTQYF
v_call: TRBV18; d_call: TRBD1; j_call: TRBJ2-7; clone_size: .; cdr3_nt: TGTGCCAGCTCACCTGTGACAGGGCAGGGCGAGCAGTACTTC; cdr3_aa: CASSPVTGQGEQYF
v_call: TRBV9; d_call: TRBD1; j_call: TRBJ2-2; clone_size: .; cdr3_nt: TGTGCCAGCAGCGAGGGACAGGGTCCTGGCGGGGAGCTGTTTTTT; cdr3_aa: CASSEGQGPGGELFF
v_call: TRBV28; d_call: .; j_call: TRBJ1-3; clone_size: .; cdr3_nt: TGTGCCAGCAAAAACCAGGGAAACACCATATATTTT; cdr3_aa: CASKNQGNTIYF
v_call: TRBV7-2; d_call: TRBD1; j_call: TRBJ1-5; clone_size: .; cdr3_nt: TGTGCCAGCAGCTTAGATGGACAGGATAATCAGCCCCAGCATTTT; cdr3_aa: CASSLDGQDNQPQHF
v_call: TRBV11-2; d_call: .; j_call: TRBJ1-1; clone_size: .; cdr3_nt: TGTGCCAGCAGCTTACCGAAGCCTGAAGCTTTCTTT; cdr3_aa: CASSLPKPEAFF
v_call: TRBV4-1; d_call: TRBD2; j_call: TRBJ2-7; clone_size: .; cdr3_nt: TGCGCCAGCAGCCAAGCCGCTTTGGAAGCGGGGGGACCCACTTACGAGCAGTACTTC; cdr3_aa: CASSQAALEAGGPTYEQYF
v_call: TRBV6-6; d_call: .; j_call: TRBJ2-7; clone_size: .; cdr3_nt: TGTGCCAGCAGCCGCGAACAGGGATACGAGCAGTACTTC; cdr3_aa: CASSREQGYEQYF
v_call: TRBV5-1; d_call: TRBD1; j_call: TRBJ1-1; clone_size: .; cdr3_nt: TGCGCCAGCAGCGGGACAGGGTTGGAGCCTGAAGCTTTCTTT; cdr3_aa: CASSGTGLEPEAFF
v_call: TRBV6-4; d_call: TRBD2; j_call: TRBJ2-1; clone_size: .; cdr3_nt: TGTGCCAGCAGTGCCGCGGGACTAGCGGGAGGGGGTGAGCAGTTCTTC; cdr3_aa: CASSAAGLAGGGEQFF
v_call: TRBV7-9; d_call: .; j_call: TRBJ1-1; clone_size: once; cdr3_nt: TGTGCCAGCAGCTTAGCACAGGAGATGAACACTGAAGCTTTCTTT; cdr3_aa: CASSLAQEMNTEAFF
v_call: TRBV29-1; d_call: TRBD2; j_call: TRBJ2-1; clone_size: .; cdr3_nt: TGCAGCGTTACCGGGACTAGCGGTTACAATGAGCAGTTCTTC; cdr3_aa: CSVTGTSGYNEQFF
v_call: TRBV10-3; d_call: TRBD1; j_call: TRBJ1-1; clone_size: .; cdr3_nt: TGTGCCATCAGTGAGCCCGACAGGGGGCTGGGGGCTTTCTTT; cdr3_aa: CAISEPDRGLGAFF
v_call: TRBV25-1; d_call: TRBD2; j_call: TRBJ2-5; clone_size: few; cdr3_nt: TGTGCCAGCAGTCTCCGGACTAGCGGTGATATACAAGAGACCCAGTACTTC; cdr3_aa: CASSLRTSGDIQETQYF
v_call: TRBV27; d_call: .; j_call: TRBJ2-1; clone_size: .; cdr3_nt: TGTGCCAGCAGACTCGGACAGCTCTCCTACAATGAGCAGTTCTTC; cdr3_aa: CASRLGQLSYNEQFF
v_call: TRBV30; d_call: .; j_call: TRBJ2-5; clone_size: .; cdr3_nt: TGTGCCTGGAGGCGGGGAAGCCAAGAGACCCAGTACTTC; cdr3_aa: CAWRRGSQETQYF
v_call: TRBV18; d_call: TRBD1; j_call: TRBJ1-1; clone_size: .; cdr3_nt: TGTGCCAGCTCACCATCCTCAGCCGGGACAGTGAACACTGAAGCTTTCTTT; cdr3_aa: CASSPSSAGTVNTEAFF
v_call: TRBV5-1; d_call: .; j_call: TRBJ1-1; clone_size: once; cdr3_nt: TGCGCCAGCAGCTTGGTGGGGCAGGGAAACACTGAAGCTTTCTTT; cdr3_aa: CASSLVGQGNTEAFF
v_call: TRBV18; d_call: .; j_call: TRBJ2-3; clone_size: .; cdr3_nt: TGTGCCAGCTCACCACCGGTGAGAGATACGCAGTATTTT; cdr3_aa: CASSPPVRDTQYF
v_call: TRBV7-8; d_call: .; j_call: TRBJ2-3; clone_size: .; cdr3_nt: TGTGCCAGCAGCTTAGGCGGGACCACAGATACGCAGTATTTT; cdr3_aa: CASSLGGTTDTQYF
v_call: TRBV9; d_call: TRBD1; j_call: TRBJ1-1; clone_size: .; cdr3_nt: TGTGCCAGCAGCACTGGACAGGGGGCGATAGCTTTCTTT; cdr3_aa: CASSTGQGAIAFF
v_call: TRBV5-1; d_call: .; j_call: TRBJ2-7; clone_size: .; cdr3_nt: TGCGCCAGCAGCTTGGCAAGGTCGGCAGTCCGGGATGAGCAGTACTTC; cdr3_aa: CASSLARSAVRDEQYF
v_call: TRBV30; d_call: TRBD2; j_call: TRBJ2-3; clone_size: .; cdr3_nt: TGTGCTTGGGCACTAGCGAACACAGATACGCAGTATTTT; cdr3_aa: CAWALANTDTQYF
v_call: TRBV7-9; d_call: TRBD2; j_call: TRBJ2-2; clone_size: .; cdr3_nt: TGTGCCAGCAGCCCGGGACGAAGTCGCGGGAGCGGTTCCGGGGAGCTGTTTTTT; cdr3_aa: CASSPGRSRGSGSGELFF
v_call: TRBV9; d_call: .; j_call: TRBJ1-2; clone_size: .; cdr3_nt: TGTGCCAGCAGCCCCAGGGGTCCCAGGGGTGGCTACACCTTC; cdr3_aa: CASSPRGPRGGYTF
v_call: TRBV9; d_call: TRBD1; j_call: TRBJ1-5; clone_size: .; cdr3_nt: TGTGCCAGCAGCCTTGGGACAGCTTCTAATCAGCCCCAGCATTTT; cdr3_aa: CASSLGTASNQPQHF
v_call: TRBV23-1; d_call: .; j_call: TRBJ2-4; clone_size: .; cdr3_nt: TGCGCCAGCAGTCAAGCCCGACAGGCAAGAGCCAAAAACATTCAGTACTTC; cdr3_aa: CASSQARQARAKNIQYF
v_call: TRBV6-1; d_call: .; j_call: TRBJ2-2; clone_size: .; cdr3_nt: TGTGCCAGCCCGGGTCCTTCTAACACCGGGGAGCTGTTTTTT; cdr3_aa: CASPGPSNTGELFF